The T cell receptor (beta chain) under discussion was sequenced for a study of response to subunit inactivated influenza vaccine listed by TCRdb under 2018. Context from the whole study: Deep quantitative profiling of the T cell receptor repertoire was used in the study to follow responses to a trivalent subunit inactivated influenza vaccine. The investigation overall reported the following: According to the authors, only a limited number of new T cells may be recruited by each seasonal influenza vaccination.

From a lookup of the germline V gene, CDR1 and CDR2 are SNHLY and FYNNEI. V drops 2 bases and J drops 8 bases, leaving 12 bases in between. The CDR3 contains 13 residues, cysteine and phenylalanine counted. Left in the record is the CDR3 DNA by itself, 39 bases read in frame from the first base. Libraries were prepared through RT-PCR. Data came from an Illumina HiSeq 2500. TCRdb's own reprocessing of the public reads used fastp at Q25 and MiXCR and kept productive beta chains. Every entry covers one CDR3 protein and lists the most common genes and DNA from its rows. The sample table holds about 650,000 distinct CDR3 sequences, of which 12% to 15% were seen once. Of the sample, 7.6% falls within the top ten clones. This clonotype has more than one count but fewer than ten. The specificity of this receptor is unknown. It has no much larger one-base neighbor in the sample; base qualities were not kept.

The clonotype originates from a man in his fifties who received an inactivated influenza vaccine. Donor details come from another sample of the same person, matched by shared clones. Source: PBMCs from blood, taken around two weeks before vaccination. Rearrangement joined TRBV2 to TRBJ2-5; the D gene assignment is ambiguous. In nucleotide form, the sequence is TGTGCCAGCAGTGAATTGGCGGATGCCACCCAGTACTTC. This gives the protein CASSELADATQYF.